This TCR beta chain was obtained from a study of radiation and T cells in renal cell carcinoma. Points from the study as a whole: No pretreatment tumor biopsies were available for baseline clonotypes. Top tumor clonotypes rose in blood 2 weeks post-radiation, then contracted.

The time point here: blood 4 weeks post-SBRT, at nephrectomy. Treatment denoted: 15 Gy SBRT to primary tumor, nephrectomy 4 weeks later. Nephrectomy followed 15 Gy stereotactic body radiation by 4 weeks. Serial blood draws occurred at baseline and 2 and 4 weeks post-SBRT. Comment on this clone: Its antigen is still unknown.

The CDR3 spans 15 residues. V was trimmed by 0 bases and J by 0 bases, leaving 9 bases between them. Germline assignment: CDR1 MNHEY and CDR2 SVGAGI. Method: immunoSEQ multiplex PCR; TCRdb's copy keeps in-frame clones and lacks some. The data contain around 100,000 clones, approximately 80% of them singletons. This TCR came from a man aged 55 to 70 with renal cell carcinoma. This chain joins TRBV6-5 and TRBJ2-7; perhaps TRBD1 as D (5 bases). The sample here was blood, taken from a patient whose treatment included radiotherapy and nephrectomy. The CDR3 sequence: CASSYSNTGSYEQYF. As DNA, the CDR3 is TGTGCCAGCAGTTACTCGAATACAGGCTCCTACGAGCAGTACTTC.